Described below is a single T cell receptor (beta chain) sequence and its context. The repertoire was sequenced with immunoSEQ multiplex PCR; TCRdb's copy has only in-frame clones and lacks some. The data show over 70,000 clones, with about 88% seen just once and over 9.5% held by the top ten. The CDR3 contains 11 residues. CDR1 and CDR2 (germline): LNHDA, SQIVND (reference sequence). The ends were cut back, 4 bases at V and 3 bases at J, with 4 bases in the middle. The data stem from a study of blood T cell repertoires in COVID-19. This receptor was identified in a man in his sixties with COVID-19, enrolled during active disease. The sequencing sample was made of peripheral blood. This rearrangement joins TRBV19 to TRBJ2-7; D is ambiguous. The CDR3: CASSTVYEQYF. DNA for the CDR3: TGTGCCAGTAGTACTGTCTACGAGCAGTACTTC.